The 17 T cell receptor beta chains reported below all come from one sample, sequenced in a study of blood T cells in healthy people across ages. Primers used in a second PCR of about 6 to 12 cycles were a sample-barcoded 5' primer and a J-beta primer mix. Via MiXCR, TCRdb re-called the 5' RACE reads, giving one row per CDR3 protein. The sample has about 620,000 distinct CDR3 sequences, 52% seen once; the top ten hold around an eighth. Sequencing was performed on blood. The receptors stem from a woman aged 80 or over in good health.

The chain has TRBV5-1 and TRBJ2-1; TRBD1 agrees at 8 bases. This CDR3 spans 16 amino acids. After removal of 5 bases from V and 5 bases from J, the junction contained 12 bases not matched to a gene. Germline V gene sequence: CDR1 SGHRS, CDR2 YFSETQ. The CDR3 loop is CASRSTSGQDDNEQFF. CDR3 sequence (DNA): TGCGCCAGCAGATCAACCTCGGGACAGGACGACAATGAGCAGTTCTTC.

The J gene is TRBJ2-2, the V gene TRBV12-3 or TRBV12-4, with a weak D call TRBD2 (5 bases). V lost 6 bases, J lost 0 bases, and 11 bases lay in between. This CDR3 is 15 amino acids long. CDR3 residues: CASRRTDSNTGELFF. CDR3 DNA: TGTGCCAGCAGACGGACTGACTCGAACACCGGGGAGCTGTTTTTT.

V and J are TRBV20-1 and TRBJ2-7, with D possibly TRBD1 on 6 matching bases. This CDR3 region has 11 residues. Germline V lookup: CDR1 DFQATT, CDR2 SNEGSKA (reference sequence). The ends were cut back, 5 bases at V and 12 bases at J, with 17 bases in the middle. CDR3 region: CSALQGSRWYF. CDR3 sequence (DNA): TGCAGTGCTCTTCAGGGGTCGAGGTGGTACTTC.

The chain has TRBV6-2 or TRBV6-3 and TRBJ2-5, with 9 bases identical to TRBD2. Losses at the gene ends were 2 bases for V and 4 bases for J; bases not matched to a gene: 5. CDR3 size: 15 residues. CDR1 MNHEY and CDR2 SVGEGT come from the germline V gene. CDR3 nucleotide sequence: TGTGCCAGCAGTTACGACGAGCGGGAGGTAGAGACCCAGTACTTC. Amino acid sequence: CASSYDEREVETQYF.

The V gene is TRBV20-1, the J gene TRBJ1-4; a possible D gene is TRBD1 (5 bases). Trimming stripped 7 bases from V and 5 bases from J, with 14 bases between. Germline V lookup: CDR1 DFQATT, CDR2 SNEGSKA (reference sequence). The CDR3 is 13 amino acids. The CDR3 DNA follows: TGCAGTGTCGTTGACAGCGTGAATGAAAAACTGTTTTTT. Translating gives CSVVDSVNEKLFF.

This chain connects TRBV19 to TRBJ2-1; 10 nucleotides agree with TRBD2. V trimming: 4 bases; J trimming: 9 bases; junction bases outside the gene matches: 9. This CDR3 has 15 residues. Germline V gene sequence: CDR1 LNHDA, CDR2 SQIVND (reference sequence). The CDR3 is CASSTSPSGSIEQFF. CDR3 DNA: TGTGCCAGTAGTACTAGCCCTAGCGGGAGCATTGAGCAGTTCTTC.

In this sample, this clonotype turned up once. A much more abundant neighbour one base away suggests this may be a read error. The chain recombines TRBV2 with TRBJ1-6; possibly TRBD1 for D (5 bases). Germline CDR1 SNHLY, CDR2 FYNNEI. This CDR3 is built from 13 residues. CDR3: CALTTRAGSPPHF. CDR3 DNA: TGTGCCCTTACCACCAGGGCTGGATCACCCCCCCACTTT.

This chain joins TRBV6-5 and TRBJ2-5; 10 positions match TRBD2. The CDR3 sequence is 18 residues long. J lost 11 bases, V lost 2 bases, and 20 bases had no gene match. The germline V gene encodes CDR1 MNHEY and CDR2 SVGAGI. In DNA form, the CDR3 reads TGTGCCAGCAGTTACCTCCCACGGACTAGCGGCTCCTACAATGAGCAGTACTTC. It codes for CASSYLPRTSGSYNEQYF.

This clonotype was seen more than once but under ten times. The chain couples TRBV18 to TRBJ1-1, with D possibly matching TRBD1 (5 bases). The CDR3 loop spans 14 amino acids. Per the germline V gene, CDR1 is KGHSH and CDR2 is LQKENI. Trimming removed 4 bases at V and 1 base at J, with 10 bases between. CDR3 nucleotide sequence: TGTGCCAGCTCACGGAGGGGCGAGAACACTGAAGCTTTCTTT. Protein sequence: CASSRRGENTEAFF.

The chain recombines TRBV2 with TRBJ1-2, with 7 bases lining up with TRBD1. V lost 1 base and J lost 5; bases outside the gene matches: 10. The V gene's germline CDR1 is SNHLY and CDR2 FYNNEI. The CDR3 has 16 residues. In DNA form, the CDR3 reads TGTGCCAGCAGTGAAGTACTTCCGGGACAGCAGTATGGCTACACCTTC. Translation gives CASSEVLPGQQYGYTF.

This chain connects TRBV18 to TRBJ2-7; TRBD1 might be the D (5 bases). Germline values: CDR1 KGHSH, CDR2 LQKENI. Trimming removed 3 bases at V and 0 bases at J, with 9 bases between. This CDR3 has 14 amino acids. CDR3 protein: CASSPRTGSYEQYF. Here the CDR3 DNA reads TGTGCCAGCTCACCGCGAACAGGCTCCTACGAGCAGTACTTC.

This clonotype came up many times. CDR3 in DNA: TGTGCCAGCAGTCGATACTACGAGCAGTACTTC. It is translated as CASSRYYEQYF. The chain joins TRBV28 to TRBJ2-7; D gene uncertain. Germline V gives CDR1 MDHEN, CDR2 SYDVKM. Trimming stripped 5 bases from V and 3 bases from J, with 5 bases between. The CDR3 has 11 amino acids.

As to this clonotype: The junction departs from the called germline gene at one end, perhaps through a read error. The J gene is TRBJ2-3, the V gene TRBV5-4; D may be TRBD1 (6 bases). The CDR3 runs to 14 residues. Germline values: CDR1 SGHNT, CDR2 YYREEE (reference sequence). The CDR3 coding sequence is TGTGCCGGCAGCACACGACAGGGCACAGATACGCAGTATTTT. Protein: CAGSTRQGTDTQYF.

Only one count was recorded for this clonotype. Given a much more abundant clone one base away, this may be a read error. The V call is TRBV5-1, the J call TRBJ2-7; 10 bases line up with TRBD2. V dropped 4 bases and J dropped 9; count of bases not matched to a gene: 10. CDR3 length: 14 amino acids. Germline CDR1 SGHRS, CDR2 YFSETQ. In nucleotides, the CDR3 is TGCGCCAGCAGCCCCGGACTAGCGGACCGAGGGCAGTACTTC. This encodes CASSPGLADRGQYF.

The rearrangement links TRBV12-3 or TRBV12-4 to TRBJ2-3; D perhaps matches TRBD2 (6 bases). The CDR3 spans 18 residues. V lost 5 bases and J 2 bases, leaving 23 bases between the germline ends. CDR3 loop: CASSKTSGGMRNTDTQYF. CDR3 nucleotide sequence: TGTGCCAGCAGTAAGACTAGTGGGGGAATGAGGAACACAGATACGCAGTATTTT.

This chain connects TRBV4-3 to TRBJ2-1, with D perhaps TRBD2 (6 bases). The CDR3 runs to 16 residues. Germline loops: CDR1 LGHNA, CDR2 YSLEER. Trimming took off 0 bases at V and 7 bases at J, with 16 bases between the two ends. CDR3 loop: CASSQEGGRTSNEQFF. The DNA for the CDR3 is TGCGCCAGCAGCCAAGAGGGGGGAAGGACTTCGAATGAGCAGTTCTTC.

The V and J genes are TRBV29-1 and TRBJ2-6; D not certain. The V and J ends lost 1 base and 4 bases respectively, with 8 bases between them. The CDR3 consists of 14 residues. In germline, CDR1 is SQVTM, CDR2 ANQGSEA. The CDR3 reads CSVEAVRGANVLTF. The DNA for the CDR3 is TGCAGCGTTGAAGCGGTCAGGGGGGCCAACGTCCTGACTTTC. The full variable domain, completed using reference TRBV29-1 and TRBJ2-6, is SAVISQKPSRDICQRGTSLTIQCQVDSQVTMMFWYRQQPGQSLTLIATANQGSEATYESGFVIDKFPISRPNLTFSTLTVSNMSPEDSSIYLCSVEAVRGANVLTFGAGSRLTVL.